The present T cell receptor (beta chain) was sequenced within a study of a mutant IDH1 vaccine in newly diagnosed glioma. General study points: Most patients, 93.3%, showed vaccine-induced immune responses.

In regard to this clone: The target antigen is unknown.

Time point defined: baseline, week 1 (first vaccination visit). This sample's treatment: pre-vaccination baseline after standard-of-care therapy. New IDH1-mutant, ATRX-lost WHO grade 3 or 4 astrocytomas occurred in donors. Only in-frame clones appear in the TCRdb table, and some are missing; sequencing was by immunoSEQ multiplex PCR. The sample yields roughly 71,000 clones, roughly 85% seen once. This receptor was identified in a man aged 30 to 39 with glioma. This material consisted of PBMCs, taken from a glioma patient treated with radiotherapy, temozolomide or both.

The CDR3: CASSEGKRNYGYTF. As DNA, the CDR3 is TGTGCCAGCAGTGAAGGAAAAAGAAACTATGGCTACACCTTC. The rearrangement links TRBV28 to TRBJ1-2, with no clear D. Trimming took 5 bases from V and 2 from J, leaving 12 bases between them. CDR3 size: 14 residues. CDR1 and CDR2 (germline): MDHEN, SYDVKM.